This T cell receptor (beta chain) was identified during a study of shared clonotypes between healthy human individuals. Some clones are missing from TCRdb's copy, which holds only in-frame ones; the method was immunoSEQ multiplex PCR. Of over a million clones in the sample, 65% to 75% were seen once. In the case of this clone: The antigen remains unidentified.

Trimming cost V 7 bases and J 2 bases, with 14 bases left between them. CDR1 is SGHTA, CDR2 FQGNSA, per germline. The CDR3 sequence is 14 residues long. Broader study findings: Investigators expected sequencing depth to affect clonotype sharing among donors.

The sample comprised memory CD4+ T cells sorted from blood. Subset noted: CD45RA-negative fraction. This chain joins TRBV7-2 and TRBJ1-1, with D possibly being TRBD1 (6 bases). The sequence was obtained from a man younger than 35 in good health. The DNA for the CDR3 is TGTGCCAGCAACCCCGGGGGGCGAAACACTGAAGCTTTCTTT. This gives the protein CASNPGGRNTEAFF.